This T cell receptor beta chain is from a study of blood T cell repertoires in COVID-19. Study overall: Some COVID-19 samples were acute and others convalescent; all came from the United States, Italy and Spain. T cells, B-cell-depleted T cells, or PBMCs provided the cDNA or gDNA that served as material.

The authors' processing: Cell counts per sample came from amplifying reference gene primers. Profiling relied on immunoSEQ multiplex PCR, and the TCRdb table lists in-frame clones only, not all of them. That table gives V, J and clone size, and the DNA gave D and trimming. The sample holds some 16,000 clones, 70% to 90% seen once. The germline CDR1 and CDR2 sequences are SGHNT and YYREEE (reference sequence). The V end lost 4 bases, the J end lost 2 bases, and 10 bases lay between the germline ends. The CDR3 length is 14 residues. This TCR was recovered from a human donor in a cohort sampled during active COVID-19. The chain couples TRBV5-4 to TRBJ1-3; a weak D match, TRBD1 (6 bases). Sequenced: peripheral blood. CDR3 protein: CASSGGGAGNTIYF. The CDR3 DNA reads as TGTGCCAGCAGCGGGGGGGGCGCTGGAAACACCATATATTTT.